The present T cell receptor beta chain was sequenced within a study of control samples from healthy donors and cancer patients. TCRdb keeps only in-frame clones here, not all; method: immunoSEQ multiplex PCR. The sample holds 150,000 to 200,000 clones, over 85% seen once. This TCR was sampled from a man younger than 40 in good health. What was sequenced was blood.

The CDR3 DNA follows: TGTGCCAGCAGTGAATTAAAGGGGGGGCCTTACAATGAGCAGTTCTTC. Translation gives CASSELKGGPYNEQFF. This rearrangement joins TRBV25-1 to TRBJ2-1; tentatively, D is TRBD2 (7 bases). V lost 1 base, J lost 4 bases, and 14 bases lay in between. The CDR3 spans 16 residues. Germline lookup yields CDR1 MGHDK and CDR2 SYGVNS.